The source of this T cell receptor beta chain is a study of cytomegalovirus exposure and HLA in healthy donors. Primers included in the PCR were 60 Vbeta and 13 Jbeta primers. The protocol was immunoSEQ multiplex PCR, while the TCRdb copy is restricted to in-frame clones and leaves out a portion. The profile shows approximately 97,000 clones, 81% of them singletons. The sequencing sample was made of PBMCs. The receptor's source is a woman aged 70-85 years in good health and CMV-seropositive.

The CDR3 DNA sequence: TGTGCCAGCAGCTTAGACGGCGGCACCGGGGAGCTGTTTTTT. It codes for CASSLDGGTGELFF. V is TRBV7-2 and J is TRBJ2-2, with no clear D. With 1 base removed from V and 4 bases from J, the gap between germline ends came to 7 bases. The CDR3 is 14 residues long. Germline V CDR1 and CDR2: SGHTA, FQGNSA.